The 8 T cell receptor beta chains below all came from one sample that was sequenced in a study of blood T cell repertoires in COVID-19. Sequencing was performed with immunoSEQ multiplex PCR; in TCRdb, only in-frame clones are kept and a portion is missing. The sample records around 300,000 clones, less than 90% being singletons. Sequenced input: peripheral blood. The receptors stem from a human donor in a cohort sampled during active COVID-19.

The chain recombines TRBV5-1 with TRBJ1-2; maybe TRBD1 (5 bases). With 2 bases removed from V and 5 bases from J, the gap between germline ends came to 7 bases. The V gene's germline CDR1 is SGHRS and CDR2 YFSETQ. The CDR3 covers 12 residues. This chain's CDR3 is CASSFDSYGYTF. In DNA, the CDR3 is TGCGCCAGCAGCTTTGACAGTTATGGCTACACCTTC.

This clone was recorded once. V is TRBV28 and J is TRBJ1-6; TRBD1 matches 11 bases. V trimming: 8 bases; J trimming: 9 bases; junction bases outside the gene matches: 6. This CDR3 comprises 14 residues. Germline V gene data show CDR1 as MDHEN and CDR2 as SYDVKM. CDR3 sequence reads: CASRRDRGISPLHF. The CDR3 nucleotides are TGTGCCAGCCGCCGGGACAGGGGGATTTCACCCCTCCACTTT.

J is TRBJ2-3 and V is TRBV4-2, with D maybe TRBD2 (5 bases). V was cut by 1 base and J by 3 bases, with 11 bases left in between. In germline, CDR1 is LGHNA, CDR2 YNFKEQ. CDR3 length: 15 residues. CDR3 amino acids: CASSQGLARTDTQYF. CDR3 in DNA: TGTGCCAGCAGCCAAGGTCTAGCCAGGACAGATACGCAGTATTTT.

The V gene is TRBV28, the J gene TRBJ2-3, with 9 nucleotides matching TRBD2. V shed 8 bases, J shed 15 bases, and the junction held 12 bases outside the gene matches. CDR1 is MDHEN, CDR2 SYDVKM, per germline. The CDR3 totals 12 residues. Written as DNA, the CDR3 is TGTGCCAGCTCTGTTAGCGGGAGTATGGATTATTTT. Translating gives CASSVSGSMDYF.

The chain carries TRBV7-2 and TRBJ2-6; TRBD1 aligns across 7 bases. The CDR3 runs 18 residues. The germline V gene has CDR1 SGHTA and CDR2 FQGNSA. Unmatched junction bases numbered 8, after V lost 2 bases and J lost 1 base. CDR3 coding DNA: TGTGCCAGCAGCTTAAGGTCCGGGACAGCATCTGGGGCCAACGTCCTGACTTTC. Encoded protein: CASSLRSGTASGANVLTF.

V gene TRBV7-6 combines with J gene TRBJ2-5, with D perhaps TRBD2 (6 bases). The CDR3 is 15 residues long. Trimming stripped 5 bases from V and 1 base from J, with 14 bases between. CDR1 and CDR2 (germline): SGHVS, FNYEAQ. The CDR3 DNA is TGTGCCAGCAGCGCGGTGGGACTGATCCAAGAGACCCAGTACTTC. It specifies CASSAVGLIQETQYF.

This chain links TRBV6-5 with TRBJ1-4; D is ambiguous. The germline gives CDR1 MNHEY, CDR2 SVGAGI. Between the trimmed V and J ends, which lost 8 bases and 8 bases, there was a span of 12 bases. The CDR3 has 12 residues. This CDR3 reads CASSQWEEKLFF. In nucleotides, the CDR3 is TGTGCCAGCTCACAGTGGGAGGAAAAACTGTTTTTT.

This rearrangement joins TRBV4-3 to TRBJ2-7; D call uncertain. Germline CDR1 LGHNA, CDR2 YSLEER. Deletions cut 0 bases from V and 7 bases from J, with 10 bases between. The CDR3 consists of 13 residues. For the CDR3, the DNA is TGCGCCAGCAGCCAAGATGGAAGGAGAGAGCAGTACTTC. This translates into CASSQDGRREQYF.